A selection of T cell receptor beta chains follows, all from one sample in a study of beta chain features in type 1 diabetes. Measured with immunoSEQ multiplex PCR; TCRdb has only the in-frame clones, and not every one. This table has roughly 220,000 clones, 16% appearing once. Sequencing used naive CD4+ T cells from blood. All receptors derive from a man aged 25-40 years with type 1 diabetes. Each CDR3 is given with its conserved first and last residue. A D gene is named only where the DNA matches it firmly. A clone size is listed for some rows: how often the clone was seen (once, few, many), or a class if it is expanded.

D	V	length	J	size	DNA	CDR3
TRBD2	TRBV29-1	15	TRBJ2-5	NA	TGCAGCGTTGAACCTAGCGGGAGAGGGCAAGAGACCCAGTACTTC	CSVEPSGRGQETQYF
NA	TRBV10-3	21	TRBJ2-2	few	TGTGCCATCAGTGAGTCCGGTGGCAGCTTGGCGGTGGTAGTGAACACCGGGGAGCTGTTTTTT	CAISESGGSLAVVVNTGELFF
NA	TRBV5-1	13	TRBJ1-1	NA	TGCGCCAGCAGCTTGCAAACGAACACTGAAGCTTTCTTT	CASSLQTNTEAFF
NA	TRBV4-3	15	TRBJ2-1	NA	TGCGCCAGCAGCCAAACTCGTTTGGACAGTCAAGAGCAGTTCTTC	CASSQTRLDSQEQFF
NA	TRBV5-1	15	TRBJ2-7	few	TGCGCCAGCAGCTTGGACCCCACGATCTCCTACGAGCAGTACTTC	CASSLDPTISYEQYF
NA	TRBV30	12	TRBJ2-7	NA	TGTGCCTGGAGTGTTAGCATCCACGAGCAGTACTTC	CAWSVSIHEQYF
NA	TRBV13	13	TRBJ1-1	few	TGTGCCAGCAGCTTAGGCCGAACAGGGCATGCTTTCTTT	CASSLGRTGHAFF
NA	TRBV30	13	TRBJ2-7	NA	TGTGCCTGGTCAAAGTCCCGCGGGTACGAGCAGTACTTC	CAWSKSRGYEQYF
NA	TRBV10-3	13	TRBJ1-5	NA	TGTGCCATCAGTGCGGGGGAAAATCAGCCCCAGCATTTT	CAISAGENQPQHF
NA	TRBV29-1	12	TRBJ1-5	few	TGCAGCGTTGGGGAGGGCAATCAGCCCCAGCATTTT	CSVGEGNQPQHF
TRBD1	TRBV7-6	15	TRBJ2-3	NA	TGTGCCAGCAGGCCGGGACAGGGGAGGGCAGATACGCAGTATTTT	CASRPGQGRADTQYF
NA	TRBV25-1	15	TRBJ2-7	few	TGTGCCAGCAGTGAAATCGGGGGGCCTTACTACGAGCAGTACTTC	CASSEIGGPYYEQYF
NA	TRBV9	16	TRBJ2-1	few	TGTGCCAGCAGCGTAGGGAGTAGCGGCATATACAATGAGCAGTTCTTC	CASSVGSSGIYNEQFF
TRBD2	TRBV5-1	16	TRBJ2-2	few	TGCGCCAGCAGCGACCATAGCGGGAGGAATATCGGGGAGCTGTTTTTT	CASSDHSGRNIGELFF
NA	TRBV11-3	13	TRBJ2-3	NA	TGTGCCAGCAGCTTAAGCAGCACAGATACGCAGTATTTT	CASSLSSTDTQYF
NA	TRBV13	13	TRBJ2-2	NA	TGTGCCAGCAGTCGACGATCAGCCGGGGAGCTGTTTTTT	CASSRRSAGELFF
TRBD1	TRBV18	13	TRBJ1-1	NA	TGTGCCAGCTCACCCGACAGGGGACCTGAAGCTTTCTTT	CASSPDRGPEAFF
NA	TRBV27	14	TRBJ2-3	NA	TGTGCCAGTAATCCCAGCGGCCTCACAGATACGCAGTATTTT	CASNPSGLTDTQYF
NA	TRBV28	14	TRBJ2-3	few	TGTGCCAGCATCCCAGGGGTTTTCACAGATACGCAGTATTTT	CASIPGVFTDTQYF
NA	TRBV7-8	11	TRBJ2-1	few	TGTGCCAGCAGCGGGTTTGCTGAGCAGTTCTTC	CASSGFAEQFF
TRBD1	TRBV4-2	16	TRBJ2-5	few	TGTGCCAGCAGCCAGGGACAGGGCGCCCGGGGGGAGACCCAGTACTTC	CASSQGQGARGETQYF
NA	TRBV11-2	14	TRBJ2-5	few	TGTGCCAGCAGCTTCTTGGCAGGGAAAGAGACCCAGTACTTC	CASSFLAGKETQYF